The present TCR beta chain was sequenced within a study of cytomegalovirus exposure and HLA in healthy donors. The study ran its PCR with 60 Vbeta and 13 Jbeta primers. Some clones are missing from TCRdb's copy, which holds only in-frame ones; the method was immunoSEQ multiplex PCR. The sample lists 100,000 or so clones; around 70% were seen once. This clone was detected a few times. Its antigen is not identified. J lost 4 bases, V lost 5 bases, and 4 bases had no gene match. CDR1 is SEHNR and CDR2 is FQNEAQ in the germline V gene (reference sequence). The CDR3 totals 13 residues. Whole-study findings and limits: Among the CMV-associated chains, a few were confirmed in vitro as specific for CMV antigens. When a later analysis compared HLA-associated TCR beta chains with equally common others, the HLA-associated chains turned out to be more clonally expanded and to have lower generation probabilities.

Sequencing was performed on PBMCs. The source is a man aged 45-65 years in good health and CMV-seronegative. The rearrangement uses TRBV7-9 and TRBJ1-2; 7 bases match TRBD1. CDR3 nucleotide sequence: TGTGCCAGCAGCCCCGGGACAGCCTATGGCTACACCTTC. It translates to CASSPGTAYGYTF.